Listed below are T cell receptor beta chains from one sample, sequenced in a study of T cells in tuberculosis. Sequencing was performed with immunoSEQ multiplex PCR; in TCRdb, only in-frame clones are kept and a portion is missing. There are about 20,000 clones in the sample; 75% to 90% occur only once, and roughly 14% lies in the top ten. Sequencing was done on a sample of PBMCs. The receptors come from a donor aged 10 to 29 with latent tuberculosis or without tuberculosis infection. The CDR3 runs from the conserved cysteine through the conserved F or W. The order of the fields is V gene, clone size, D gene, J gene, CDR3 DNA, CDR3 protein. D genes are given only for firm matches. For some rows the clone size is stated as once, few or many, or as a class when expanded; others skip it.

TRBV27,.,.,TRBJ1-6,TGTGCCAGCAGAGCAGGCCGGGGGGGTTCACCCCTCCACTTT,CASRAGRGGSPLHF
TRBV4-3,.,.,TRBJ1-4,TGCGCCAGCAGCCAAGATTCGAGGGTCCGTGAAGAAAAACTGTTTTTT,CASSQDSRVREEKLFF
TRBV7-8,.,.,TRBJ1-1,TGTGCCAGCAGCTTAGCGGTCCGGACAGACACTGAAGCTTTCTTT,CASSLAVRTDTEAFF
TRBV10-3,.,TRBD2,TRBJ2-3,TGTGCCAGCGCCCAGGCGGGGGGCACAGATACGCAGTATTTT,CASAQAGGTDTQYF
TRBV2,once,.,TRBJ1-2,TGTGCCAGCAGTGAAGAGTCTCCTAATTATGGCTACACCTTC,CASSEESPNYGYTF
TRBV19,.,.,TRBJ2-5,TGTGCCAGTAGCTCCTCGGCTAGTAATCAAGAGACCCAGTACTTC,CASSSSASNQETQYF
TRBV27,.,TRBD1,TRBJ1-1,TGTGCCAGCAGTCCAGGACAGGGGAACACTGAAGCTTTCTTT,CASSPGQGNTEAFF
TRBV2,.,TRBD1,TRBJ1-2,TGTGCCAGCAGTGCGGACAGGGCCTATGGCTACACCTTC,CASSADRAYGYTF
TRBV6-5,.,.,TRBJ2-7,TGTGCCAGCAAAACAGGGCGGAAGTGGTTCTACGAGCAGTACTTC,CASKTGRKWFYEQYF
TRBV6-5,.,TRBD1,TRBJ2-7,TGTGCCAGCAGTCCCGGACAGGGGAGCTACGAGCAGTACTTC,CASSPGQGSYEQYF
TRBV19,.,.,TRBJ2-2,TGTGCCAGTAGTATCCTTCGGGGATTGAACACCGGGGAGCTGTTTTTT,CASSILRGLNTGELFF
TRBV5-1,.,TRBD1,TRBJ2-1,TGCGCCAGCAGCCGAAAACCGGGACAGGGCTACAATGAGCAGTTCTTC,CASSRKPGQGYNEQFF
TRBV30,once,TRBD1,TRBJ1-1,TGTGCCTGGAGTGTAGAGCCCAGGGGGAGTTTTGGTGACACTGAAGCTTTCTTT,CAWSVEPRGSFGDTEAFF
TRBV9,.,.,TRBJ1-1,TGTGCCAGCAGCGTAGCTGCCCAGTTTGGTACTGAAGCTTTCTTT,CASSVAAQFGTEAFF
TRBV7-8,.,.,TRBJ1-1,TGTGCCAGCAGCTTAGCGGCAGCGCTCAAAATGAACACTGAAGCTTTCTTT,CASSLAAALKMNTEAFF
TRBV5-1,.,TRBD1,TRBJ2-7,TGCGCCAGCAGCTTTCGGGGACAGGGGCAAGAGCAGTACTTC,CASSFRGQGQEQYF
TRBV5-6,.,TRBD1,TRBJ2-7,TGTGCCAGCAGTACCGACAGGGGGCCAAGGGGCGAGCAGTACTTC,CASSTDRGPRGEQYF
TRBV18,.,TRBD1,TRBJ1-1,TGTGCCAGCTCATCAGGGACAGGGGGGAACACTGAAGCTTTCTTT,CASSSGTGGNTEAFF
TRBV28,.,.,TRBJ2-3,TGTGCCAGCAGTTTATTGGACGGGGACACAGATACGCAGTATTTT,CASSLLDGDTDTQYF
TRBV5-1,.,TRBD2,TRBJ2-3,TGCGCCAGCAGCTTCGAACTAGCGGGGGATACGCAGTATTTT,CASSFELAGDTQYF
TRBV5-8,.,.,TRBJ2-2,TGTGCCAGCAGCTCCTCCACAGGACCCACCGGGGAGCTGTTTTTT,CASSSSTGPTGELFF
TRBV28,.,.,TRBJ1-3,TGTGCCAGCCGCGCAGGGTTCGGGAACACCATATATTTT,CASRAGFGNTIYF
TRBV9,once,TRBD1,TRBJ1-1,TGTGCCAGCAGCCCCAAGGGGACAGATTCGAACAGGGGAGCTTTCTTT,CASSPKGTDSNRGAFF
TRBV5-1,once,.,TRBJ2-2,TGCGCCAGCAGCTTGGCCGCGACCGGGGAGCTGTTTTTT,CASSLAATGELFF
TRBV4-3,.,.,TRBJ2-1,TGCGCCAGCAGCCAGGAGACAGGTCCTCAGGGACGGAAGCAGTTCTTC,CASSQETGPQGRKQFF
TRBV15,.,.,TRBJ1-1,TGTGCCACCAGCAGTAGGTGGAGCGGGAACACTGAAGCTTTCTTT,CATSSRWSGNTEAFF
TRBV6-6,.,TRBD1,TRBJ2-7,TGTGCCAGCATCGGGGACAGCCCCTACGAGCAGTACTTC,CASIGDSPYEQYF
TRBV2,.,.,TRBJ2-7,TGTGCCAGCAGGGACGCGACTATCCTGAGCGTATGGGAGCAGTACTTC,CASRDATILSVWEQYF
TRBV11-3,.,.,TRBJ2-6,TGTGCCAGCAGCTCCCAGGGCTCTGGGGCCAACGTCCTGACTTTC,CASSSQGSGANVLTF
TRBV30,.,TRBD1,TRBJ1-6,TGTGCCTGGAGTGTCGGGGGCAGGGGGAACCCCCTCCACTTT,CAWSVGGRGNPLHF
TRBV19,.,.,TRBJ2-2,TGTGCCAGTAGTGTAGACAGAATTTACACCGGGGAGCTGTTTTTT,CASSVDRIYTGELFF
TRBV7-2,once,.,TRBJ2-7,TGTGCCAGCAGCTTAGGGAAGGGGACTTCCTACGAGCAGTACTTC,CASSLGKGTSYEQYF
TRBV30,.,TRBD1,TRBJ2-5,TGTGCCTGGAATTCGGGACAGGGGATTTTTCTACTGCAGTACTTC,CAWNSGQGIFLLQYF
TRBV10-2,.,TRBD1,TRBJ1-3,TGCGCCTCCTCAAAAGGCCAGGGGGGCACCATATATTTT,CASSKGQGGTIYF
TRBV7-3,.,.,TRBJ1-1,TGTGCCAGCAGCCCGCTCCAGGGCGTTGAAGCTTTCTTT,CASSPLQGVEAFF
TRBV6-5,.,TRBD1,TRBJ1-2,TGTGCCAGCAGTCCGGACAGGGACAAAATCTATGGCTACACCTTC,CASSPDRDKIYGYTF
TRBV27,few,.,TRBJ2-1,TGTGCCAGCAGTTTCGACCGGGATCAAAGGCGTGAGCAGTTCTTC,CASSFDRDQRREQFF
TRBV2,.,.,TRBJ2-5,TGTGCCATCTTGACGACAACCACGGGGGAGACCCAGTACTTC,CAILTTTTGETQYF
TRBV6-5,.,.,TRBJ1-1,TGTGCCAGCAGCCGGACAGTGAACACTGAAGCTTTCTTT,CASSRTVNTEAFF
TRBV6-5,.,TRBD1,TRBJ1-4,TGTGCCAGCAGTTACTCCCGGACAGGGGGTCTTCAAAAACTGTTTTTT,CASSYSRTGGLQKLFF
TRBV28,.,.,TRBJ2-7,TGTGCCAGCACAACACAGGGACCCCCCTACGAGCAGTACTTC,CASTTQGPPYEQYF
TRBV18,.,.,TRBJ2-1,TGTGCCAGCTCACCCTCCCGGAGCTCCTACAATGAGCAGTTCTTC,CASSPSRSSYNEQFF
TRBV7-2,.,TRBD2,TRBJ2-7,TGTGCCAGCAGCACCCGACTAGCGGGGGGAATCCACGAGCAGTACTTC,CASSTRLAGGIHEQYF
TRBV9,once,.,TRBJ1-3,TGTGCCAGCAGCGAGTGGACGGGGGGAAACACCATATATTTT,CASSEWTGGNTIYF